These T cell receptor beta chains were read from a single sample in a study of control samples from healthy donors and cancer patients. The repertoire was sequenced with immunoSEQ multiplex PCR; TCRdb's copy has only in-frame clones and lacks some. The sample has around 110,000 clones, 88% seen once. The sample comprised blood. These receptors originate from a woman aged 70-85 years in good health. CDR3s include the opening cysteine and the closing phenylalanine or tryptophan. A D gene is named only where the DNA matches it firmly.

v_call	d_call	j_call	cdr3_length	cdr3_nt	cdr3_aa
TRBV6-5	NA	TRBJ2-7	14	TGTGCCAGCAGCCTAGGGGCCGCGCAGTACGAGCAGTACTTC	CASSLGAAQYEQYF
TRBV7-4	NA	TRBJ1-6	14	TGTGCCAGCATCCCCGGTTTTAATAATTCACCCCTCCACTTT	CASIPGFNNSPLHF
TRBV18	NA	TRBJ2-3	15	TGTGCCAGCTCATCTACAGGAATTGACACAGATACGCAGTATTTT	CASSSTGIDTDTQYF
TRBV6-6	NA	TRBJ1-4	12	TGTGCCAGCAGGGCCGTACCTGAAAAACTGTTTTTT	CASRAVPEKLFF
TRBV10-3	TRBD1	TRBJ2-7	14	TGTGCCATCAGTGAGTCGGGGACAGGGGGCGGCCAGTACTTC	CAISESGTGGGQYF
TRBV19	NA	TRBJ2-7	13	TGTGCCAGTAGTAATTCCCCGCTCGCCGAGCAGTACTTC	CASSNSPLAEQYF
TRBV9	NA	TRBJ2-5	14	TGTGCCAGCAGCGTAGGGCTGCTCCAAGAGACCCAGTACTTC	CASSVGLLQETQYF
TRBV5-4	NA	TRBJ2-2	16	TGTGCCAGCAGCTTGGCCCCAGGGGGGACTGGCGGGGAGCTGTTTTTT	CASSLAPGGTGGELFF
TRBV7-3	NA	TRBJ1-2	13	TGTGCCAGCAGCCAAAAGCCCTTGGAGGGCTACACCTTC	CASSQKPLEGYTF
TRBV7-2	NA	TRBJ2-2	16	TGTGCCAGCAGCTTCTACAGGGCGGGGAACACCGGGGAGCTGTTTTTT	CASSFYRAGNTGELFF